The subject of this entry is one T cell receptor beta chain. Its cognate antigen is unknown. The CDR3 contains 15 residues. The V segment lost 4 bases and the J segment 7 bases; nucleotides outside the gene matches: 8. Per germline, CDR1 SGHDT and CDR2 YYEEEE. These data come from a study of cytomegalovirus exposure and HLA in healthy donors. The PCR was carried out with 60 Vbeta primers and 13 Jbeta primers. Profiled with immunoSEQ multiplex PCR; TCRdb holds only in-frame clones, not every one. This sample has some 170,000 clones, with roughly four fifths found just once. Study-level results: A few V segments could not be told apart, such as TRBV6-2 and TRBV6-3, and were left out.

Input material: PBMCs. The sequence was collected from a woman aged 18-29 years in good health and CMV-seropositive. This chain links TRBV5-6 with TRBJ2-3, with TRBD2 matching over 11 bases. Here the CDR3 reads CASSELAGGLNTQYF. The CDR3 DNA sequence: TGTGCCAGCAGCGAGCTAGCGGGGGGTCTAAATACGCAGTATTTT.